The 18 T cell receptor beta chains reported below all come from one sample, sequenced in a study of blood T cell repertoires in COVID-19. This table comes from immunoSEQ multiplex PCR, and its TCRdb copy is limited to in-frame clones, with some not included. The table lists some 360,000 clones, around nine tenths of them singletons. Sequences were obtained from peripheral blood. These receptors were obtained from a woman aged 55-70 years with COVID-19, enrolled during active disease.

The sample holds a few counts of this clone. V gene TRBV5-1 combines with J gene TRBJ2-3, with 11 bases that match TRBD2. This CDR3 contains 16 residues. V was clipped by 1 base and J by 6 bases; unmatched bases: 7. Germline V gives CDR1 SGHRS, CDR2 YFSETQ. Here the CDR3 DNA reads TGCGCCAGCAGCTTGTCTCCTAGCGGGGGGTCCGATACGCAGTATTTT. It specifies CASSLSPSGGSDTQYF.

V is TRBV5-1 and J is TRBJ1-1, with 7 bases matching TRBD1. The V gene end was trimmed by 4 bases and the J gene end by 4 bases; junction bases not matched to a gene: 13. The CDR3 is 16 amino acids. The germline CDR1 and CDR2 sequences are SGHRS and YFSETQ. CDR3 nucleotides: TGCGCCAGCAGCCCCCGGGAGGGGGCGGTGGGCACTGAAGCTTTCTTT. Protein sequence: CASSPREGAVGTEAFF.

This clone was counted a few times. The V call is TRBV7-9, the J call TRBJ2-3; weak D call: TRBD2 (7 bases). CDR3 length equals 17 residues. Trimming took 5 bases from V and 2 from J, leaving 20 bases between them. Looked up from germline, CDR1 is SEHNR and CDR2 is FQNEAQ (reference sequence). CDR3 DNA sequence: TGTGCCAGCAGCCCCTTAGGGGGGGGTTCATACACAGATACGCAGTATTTT. Its protein is CASSPLGGGSYTDTQYF.

J is TRBJ2-1 and V is TRBV7-8; 8 positions match TRBD1. The CDR3 length is 15 residues. Losses at the gene ends were 1 base for V and 7 bases for J; bases not matched to a gene: 6. Per germline, CDR1 SGHVS and CDR2 FQNEAQ. The CDR3 sequence: CASSLVWTGMNEQFF. CDR3 DNA sequence: TGTGCCAGCAGCTTAGTTTGGACAGGGATGAATGAGCAGTTCTTC.

The chain couples TRBV28 to TRBJ1-3; TRBD1 aligns across 10 bases. Germline CDR1 MDHEN, CDR2 SYDVKM. V lost 11 bases and J lost 6; bases outside the gene matches: 7. The CDR3 covers 13 residues. The CDR3 sequence is CAAAGQGSNTIYF. DNA of the CDR3: TGTGCCGCCGCGGGACAGGGGTCAAACACCATATATTTT.

The chain uses TRBV9 and TRBJ2-3; D gene ambiguous. CDR3 size: 15 residues. V lost 1 base, J lost 1 base, and 10 bases lay in between. Germline V gives CDR1 SGDLS, CDR2 YYNGEE. CDR3 bases: TGTGCCAGCAGCGTATCCCACTTAGGCACAGATACGCAGTATTTT. As protein: CASSVSHLGTDTQYF.

V is TRBV21-1 and J is TRBJ2-2; the table's D call of TRBD1 was not tested on the DNA. TRBV21-1 is labeled a pseudogene. There are 13 residues in the CDR3. DNA of the CDR3: TGTGCCAGCTCCTTTAGGGGCTCCGGGGAGCTGTTTTTT. Its translation: CASSFRGSGELFF.

The genes are TRBV3-1 (or the pseudogene TRBV3-2) and TRBJ2-1, with D maybe TRBD2 (5 bases). Germline CDR1 is LGHDT and CDR2 is YNNKEL (reference sequence). The CDR3 is made up of 16 amino acids. Trimming removed 1 base at V and 8 bases at J, with 18 bases between. This chain's CDR3 is CASSQVAGGMLDEQFF. CDR3 bases: TGTGCCAGCAGCCAAGTTGCGGGTGGTATGTTAGATGAGCAGTTCTTC.

The chain joins TRBV4-1 to TRBJ2-7; maybe TRBD1 (5 bases). The CDR3 contains 15 residues. Germline CDR1 is MGHRA and CDR2 is YSYEKL. The V and J ends lost 1 base and 4 bases respectively, with 14 bases between them. The CDR3 DNA sequence: TGCGCCAGCAGCCAAGTTGGGCAGGGTGATTACGAGCAGTACTTC. Its protein product is CASSQVGQGDYEQYF.

V is TRBV18 and J is TRBJ1-5; tentatively, D is TRBD1 (5 bases). V lost 4 bases and J 3 bases, leaving 16 bases between the germline ends. This CDR3 has 16 residues. Germline V CDR1 and CDR2: KGHSH, LQKENI. CDR3 loop: CASSRQRGRDNQPQHF. The DNA of the CDR3 is TGTGCCAGCTCACGACAGAGAGGGAGGGACAATCAGCCCCAGCATTTT.

V gene TRBV18 combines with J gene TRBJ1-2; D is perhaps TRBD1 (6 bases). The V gene lost 3 bases and the J gene lost 5 bases, with 16 bases spanning the gap. The CDR3 is made up of 15 amino acids. Germline-derived CDR1 and CDR2 are KGHSH and LQKENI. The chain's CDR3 is CASSPVGQKGYGYTF. In DNA, the CDR3 is TGTGCCAGCTCACCGGTAGGACAGAAGGGTTATGGCTACACCTTC.

The chain couples TRBV6-5 to TRBJ1-2, with 8 bases that match TRBD1. The CDR3 length is 15 residues. Germline trimming cut 0 bases from V and 4 bases from J; bases unmatched to any gene: 4. Germline V gives CDR1 MNHEY, CDR2 SVGAGI. This CDR3 reads CASSYSPGGGYGYTF. The DNA for the CDR3 is TGTGCCAGCAGTTACTCGCCAGGGGGCGGCTATGGCTACACCTTC.

The chain carries TRBV5-1 and TRBJ1-2; TRBD1 agrees at 7 bases. This CDR3 region has 12 residues. Per the germline V gene, CDR1 is SGHRS and CDR2 is YFSETQ. Trimming took 3 bases from V and 7 from J; bases not matched to a gene: 3. The CDR3 region is CASSYRGGGYTF. The CDR3 nucleotides read TGCGCCAGCAGCTACAGGGGTGGTGGCTACACCTTC.

This sequence joins TRBV5-1 and TRBJ1-2, with TRBD1 identical over 7 bases. V shed 3 bases and J 8 bases; nucleotides not matched to a gene: 7. There are 13 residues in the CDR3. Germline-derived CDR1 and CDR2 are SGHRS and YFSETQ. In DNA form, the CDR3 reads TGCGCCAGCAGCTCAAACAGGGGTGGCGGCTACACCTTC. This codes for CASSSNRGGGYTF.

V and J are TRBV10-2 and TRBJ2-7, with D perhaps matching TRBD2 (5 bases). The CDR3 extends over 16 amino acids. Per germline, CDR1 WSHSY and CDR2 SAAADI. V shed 0 bases and J shed 4 bases, with 16 bases lying between them. CDR3 protein: CASSESVPGGVYEQYF. For the CDR3, the DNA is TGCGCCAGCAGTGAGTCGGTCCCAGGAGGAGTTTACGAGCAGTACTTC.

The gene calls are TRBV9 and TRBJ2-5; D ambiguous. The germline V and J ends were trimmed by 4 bases and 4 bases, with 14 bases remaining between them. Germline CDR1 SGDLS, CDR2 YYNGEE. The CDR3 totals 14 residues. The CDR3: CASSPLFGGETQYF. The CDR3 DNA reads TGTGCCAGCAGCCCTCTCTTTGGCGGAGAGACCCAGTACTTC. The variable domain in full, completed from reference TRBV9 and TRBJ2-5, reads DSGVTQTPKHLITATGQRVTLRCSPRSGDLSVYWYQQSLDQGLQFLIQYYNGEERAKGNILERFSAQQFPDLHSELNLSSLELGDSALYFCASSPLFGGETQYFGPGTRLLVL.

This rearrangement joins TRBV6-5 to TRBJ2-1; 8 bases match TRBD2. This CDR3 has 14 residues. Germline loops: CDR1 MNHEY, CDR2 SVGAGI. J was trimmed by 2 bases and V by 6 bases; bases with no gene match: 3. The CDR3 DNA sequence: TGTGCCAGCAGGAGCGGGGGAACCTACAATGAGCAGTTCTTC. Encoded protein: CASRSGGTYNEQFF.

This chain links TRBV2 with TRBJ1-5; 7 bases align to TRBD1. The length of the CDR3 is 14 residues. Germline assignment: CDR1 SNHLY and CDR2 FYNNEI. J lost 2 bases, V lost 6 bases, and 4 bases had no gene match. The CDR3 sequence: CASRETGRNQPQHF. Here the CDR3 DNA reads TGTGCCAGCAGGGAGACAGGGCGCAATCAGCCCCAGCATTTT.